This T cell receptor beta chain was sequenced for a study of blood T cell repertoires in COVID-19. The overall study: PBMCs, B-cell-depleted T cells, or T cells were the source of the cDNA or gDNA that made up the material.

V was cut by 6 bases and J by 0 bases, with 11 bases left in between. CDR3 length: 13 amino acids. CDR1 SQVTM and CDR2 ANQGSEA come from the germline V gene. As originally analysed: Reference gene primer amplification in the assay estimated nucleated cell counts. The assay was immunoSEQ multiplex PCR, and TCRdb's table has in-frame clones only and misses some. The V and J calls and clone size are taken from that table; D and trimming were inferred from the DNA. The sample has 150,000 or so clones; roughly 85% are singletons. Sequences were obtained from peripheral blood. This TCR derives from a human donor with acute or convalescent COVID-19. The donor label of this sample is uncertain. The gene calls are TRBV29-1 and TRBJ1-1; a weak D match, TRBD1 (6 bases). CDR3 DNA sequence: TGCAGCGTCAGGACAGACATGAACACTGAAGCTTTCTTT. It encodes CSVRTDMNTEAFF. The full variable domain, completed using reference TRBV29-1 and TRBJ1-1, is SAVISQKPSRDICQRGTSLTIQCQVDSQVTMMFWYRQQPGQSLTLIATANQGSEATYESGFVIDKFPISRPNLTFSTLTVSNMSPEDSSIYLCSVRTDMNTEAFFGQGTRLTVV.